This T cell receptor beta chain derives from a study of cytomegalovirus exposure and HLA in healthy donors. Turning to the study itself: The use of the same platform for the 100 to 150 validation repertoires and the roughly 700 first-cohort repertoires was reported by a later analysis.

This table comes from immunoSEQ multiplex PCR, and its TCRdb copy is limited to in-frame clones, with some not included. In the table there are fewer than 400,000 clones, over 75% of which are singletons. Worth noting for this clone: Its target is unknown.

The CDR3 contains 15 residues. CDR1 is SGHTA and CDR2 is FQGNSA in the germline V gene. The V end was cut by 6 bases, the J end by 2 bases, with 17 bases between. Overall study findings and caveats: Researchers catalogued around 150 TCR beta chains as cytomegalovirus-associated. Specificity of three CMV-associated chains for CMV antigens was verified in vitro. Most TCR sequences were rare, but some public TCRs occurred in many donors.

The genes are TRBV7-2 and TRBJ2-7; D remains unclear. The TCR originated in a man between 25 and 39 years old in good health and CMV-seronegative. The material sequenced was PBMCs. CDR3 residues: CASSSAGGSAYEQYF. CDR3 DNA sequence: TGTGCCAGCAGTTCCGCCGGTGGCAGCGCCTACGAGCAGTACTTC.